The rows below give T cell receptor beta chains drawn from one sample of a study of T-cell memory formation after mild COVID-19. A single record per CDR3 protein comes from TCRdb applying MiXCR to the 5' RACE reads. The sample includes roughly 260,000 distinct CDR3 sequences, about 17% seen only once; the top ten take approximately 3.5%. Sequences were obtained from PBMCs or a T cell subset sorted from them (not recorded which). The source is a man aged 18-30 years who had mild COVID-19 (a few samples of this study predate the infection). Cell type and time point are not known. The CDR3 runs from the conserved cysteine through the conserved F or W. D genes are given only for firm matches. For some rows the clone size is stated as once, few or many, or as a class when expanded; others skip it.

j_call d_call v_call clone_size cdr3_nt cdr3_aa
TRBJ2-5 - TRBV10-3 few TGTGCCATCAGTGAGTCGACGGGGGCAGGGGAGACCCAGTACTTC CAISESTGAGETQYF
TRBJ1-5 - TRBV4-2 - TGTGCCAGCAGCCAAACAGGGTGGGGGTATAGCAATCAGCCCCAGCATTTT CASSQTGWGYSNQPQHF
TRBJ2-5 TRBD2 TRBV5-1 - TGCGCCAGCAGCCACGGGAGCGGGAAAGAGACCCAGTACTTC CASSHGSGKETQYF
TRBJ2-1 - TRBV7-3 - TGTGCCAGCAGCCCCCATAGCGCCTCCTACAATGAGCAGTTCTTC CASSPHSASYNEQFF
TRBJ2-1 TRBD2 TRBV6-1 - TGTGCCAGCAGTGAAGGACTAGCGGGATTTAGTGGGTCGGTCTTC CASSEGLAGFSGSVF
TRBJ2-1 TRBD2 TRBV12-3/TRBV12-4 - TGTGCCAGCAGCCTACTAGCGGCATACAATGAGCAGTTCTTC CASSLLAAYNEQFF
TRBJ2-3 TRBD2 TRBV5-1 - TGCGCCAGCAGTTACGGACTAGCGGGGACAGATACGCAGTATTTT CASSYGLAGTDTQYF
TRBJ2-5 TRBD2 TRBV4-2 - TGTGCCAGCAGCCGCCCCCCGGGACTAGCGAACGAGACCCAGTACTTC CASSRPPGLANETQYF
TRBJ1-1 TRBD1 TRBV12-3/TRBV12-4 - TGTGCCTGTCTTCGGGACAGATTGAACACTGAAGCTTTCTTT CACLRDRLNTEAFF
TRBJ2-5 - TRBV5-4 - TGTGCCAGCAGCTTGGGGACCGAGGGGACCCAGTACTTC CASSLGTEGTQYF
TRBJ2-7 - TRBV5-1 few TGCGCCAGCAGACAGGGAGGCTCCTACGAGCAGTACTTC CASRQGGSYEQYF
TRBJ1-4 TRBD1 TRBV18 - TGTGCCAGCTCACTGGACAGGGATGGAGAAAAACTGTTTTTT CASSLDRDGEKLFF
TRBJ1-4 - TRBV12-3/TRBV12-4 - TGTGCCAGCAGGAACAGGGAAAAACTGTTTTTT CASRNREKLFF
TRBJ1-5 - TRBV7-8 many TGTGCCAGCAGCTTAGACCGATATCAGCCCCAGCATTTT CASSLDRYQPQHF
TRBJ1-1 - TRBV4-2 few TGTGCCAGCAGCCAAGATCTGGCCGGGAACACTGAAGCTTTCTTT CASSQDLAGNTEAFF
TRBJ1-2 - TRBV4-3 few TGCGCCAGCAGCCAAGATTGGGGGATTTCGTATGGCTACACCTTC CASSQDWGISYGYTF
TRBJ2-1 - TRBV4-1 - TGCGCCAGCAGCCACACAGCATCCTGGGAGCAGTTCTTC CASSHTASWEQFF
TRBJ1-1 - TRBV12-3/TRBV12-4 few TGTGCCAGCAGTTTCGATCTAGGGTCCCCAACTGAAGCTTTCTTT CASSFDLGSPTEAFF
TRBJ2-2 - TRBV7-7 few TGTGCCAGCAGCCCGGGGCGACGCGGGGAGCTGTTTTTT CASSPGRRGELFF
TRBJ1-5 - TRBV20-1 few TGCAGTGCCATCGAAGGACCATCCAATCAGCCCCAGCATTTT CSAIEGPSNQPQHF
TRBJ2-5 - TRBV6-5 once TGTGCCAGCAGGTCCGGGGCCGGACGGCAAGAGAACCAGTACTTC CASRSGAGRQENQYF
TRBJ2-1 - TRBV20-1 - TGCAGTGCTAGAGATGCCACAAACTTCGGGAATGAGCAGTTCTTC CSARDATNFGNEQFF
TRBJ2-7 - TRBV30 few TGTGCCTGGAGTAGGTCGGCCCTCTACGAGCAGTACTTC CAWSRSALYEQYF
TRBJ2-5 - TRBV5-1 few TGCGCCAGCAGCTTGGGTTCGTCGGGTCAAGAGACCCAGTACTTC CASSLGSSGQETQYF
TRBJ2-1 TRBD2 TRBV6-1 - TGTGCCAGCAGTTTTCCAGCGGGGGGGTCGAGAAATGAGCAGTTCTTC CASSFPAGGSRNEQFF
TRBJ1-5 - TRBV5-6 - TGTGCCAGCAGCCTAAGGACAGCGAGCAATCAGCCCCAGCATTTT CASSLRTASNQPQHF
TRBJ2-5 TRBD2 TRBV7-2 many TGTGCCAGCAGCTTAGCGGTGTTAGCGGGGGCCCAGTACTTC CASSLAVLAGAQYF